This TCR beta chain is drawn from a study of cytomegalovirus exposure and HLA in healthy donors. Broader study findings: A later analysis showed HLA-associated TCR beta chains outstripping equally common others in clonal expansion.

A word on this clone: Its antigen is not identified.

PCR was performed using 60 Vbeta and 13 Jbeta primers. The protocol was immunoSEQ multiplex PCR, while the TCRdb copy is restricted to in-frame clones and leaves out a portion. The sample's table shows tens of thousands of clones. This CDR3 region has 11 residues. The germline V gene has CDR1 MNHEY and CDR2 SVGAGI. Unmatched junction bases numbered 2, after V lost 5 bases and J lost 7 bases. The chain links TRBV6-5 to TRBJ2-7; 7 bases line up with TRBD2. The receptor's source is a man aged 45-65 years in good health and CMV-seronegative. Sequencing used PBMCs. The CDR3 sequence is CASSPGGEQYF. CDR3 sequence (DNA): TGTGCCAGCAGTCCCGGGGGGGAGCAGTACTTC.